What follows describes a single T cell receptor beta chain. The target of this receptor is not known. Base qualities are not provided; no much larger clone lies one nucleotide away. According to the germline V gene (reference sequence), CDR1 reads LNHDA and CDR2 reads SQIVND. Relative to germline, V is 10 bases shorter and J is 0 bases shorter, with 18 bases between their ends. The CDR3 runs 15 residues from the cysteine to the phenylalanine. Only the CDR3 DNA stays, 45 bases, in frame from base 1. The library was built by means of the immunoSEQ multiplex PCR assay. For the multiplex PCR, a mixture combining 60 forward primers for TCR Vbeta segments and 13 reverse primers for TCR Jbeta segments was used. A multiplex PCR assay on genomic DNA amplified the CDR3 region of rearranged TCR beta genes. The Illumina HiSeq System was used to sequence the amplified TCR beta libraries as 87-base-pair reads. From the authors' description of their analysis: Across the 670 or so repertoires, a later analysis counted 78 million or so unique TCR beta chains, approximately 10 million of which were shared by at least two donors. Raw reads were error-corrected and collapsed into unique sequences by a nearest-neighbor algorithm in which closely related sequences were merged to remove PCR and sequencing errors. Alignment of CDR3 sequences to IMGT reference sequences was used to assign V, D and J gene segments. For a sequence to be retained, a match of at least six nucleotides was required to both a V gene segment and a J gene segment. A rearrangement counted as productive if the CDR3 had no stop codons and remained in frame with V and J, and every other rearrangement counted as non-productive. Following IMGT convention, CDR3 was defined as the stretch from the second conserved V-encoded cysteine up to the conserved J-encoded phenylalanine. The earlier analysis of about 500 of the donors excluded sequences that lacked an unambiguous match to a single V gene segment. An earlier analysis of 550 to 650 of the donors classified V segments as functional when productive rearrangements were above 56.7% and as segregating when the standard deviation between donors was above 5%. A statistical classification framework was built to diagnose cytomegalovirus status from the catalog of TCR beta chain sequences. In a later analysis, V and J genes were assigned by comparing TCR nucleotide sequences against IMGT/GENE-DB human TR gene sequences. In a later analysis, CDR3 sequences and most-parsimonious VDJ recombination scenarios were assigned using the TCRdist pipeline. A later analysis defined each TCR beta chain by its CDR3 amino acid sequence plus V-gene family, and excluded reads lacking a unique V-gene family. A later analysis removed several hundred highly shared, low-generation-probability nucleotide sequences to deal with suspected cross-contamination and a sequencing artifact. A later analysis calculated a clonal expansion index for each public chain from normalized within-repertoire ranks of inferred template counts. In a later analysis, generation probabilities were computed with a VDJ recombination model fitted to out-of-frame rearrangements, and the resulting probabilities were checked against IGoR. Hypergeometric tests were used in a later analysis to score TCR-TCR, TCR-HLA and TCR-CMV co-occurrence, with a repertoire-size bias correction applied to the TCR pairs. A later analysis estimated false discovery rates by permuting HLA or CMV assignments 20 times. A later analysis grouped co-occurring TCRs with DBSCAN, adding TCRdist sequence similarity when clustering within HLA-allele-positive subsets. Co-occurrence clustering excluded repertoires with fewer than 30,000 or more than 120,000 public chains, plus five with anomalous nucleotide sharing. TCRdb obtained this table from immuneACCESS and retained in-frame rearrangements with V and J assigned. These tables miss some clones; where compared with another copy, unresolved V genes account for less than half of the shortfall, and the remainder is unexplained. V, J and clone size reflect that table, while D and trimming were determined from the DNA. The sample contains nearly 200,000 clones, 75% to 90% of them found a single time. The ten largest clones add up to about 1.2% of the sample.

The sample belongs to a study of cytomegalovirus exposure and HLA in healthy donors (dated by TCRdb to 2015 to 2018). Regarding the research as a whole: An earlier analysis of several hundred of the donors reported more than 250 Gb of sequence data and more than 90 million unique TCR beta sequences from some 180 million T cells. The study combined high-throughput TCR immunosequencing, statistical association of individual TCRs with disease status, and machine learning to predict cytomegalovirus infection status. HLA typing covered class I and class II loci at four-digit resolution. In addition to the first cohort of 666 subjects, a separate validation cohort of 120 different subjects was used. The genetic ancestry cluster associated with self-reported Caucasian donors included 80% to 90% of the 398 genotyped donors. The study used immunosequencing to profile the T cell repertoires of 600 to 850 subjects and linked those repertoires to cytomegalovirus serostatus. Genome-wide SNP genotypes for about 65% of the roughly 700 donors were used in a later genetic analysis, which treated that subset as a discovery cohort. Every discovery cohort repertoire had been produced on one sequencing platform. Roughly 300 gigabases of sequencing data and around 90 million unique TCR sequences made up an early release that covered around 640 HLA-typed donors. A few DR-DQ haplotypes were treated as single units for association and clustering because of strong linkage in the cohort. Across around 400 genotyped donors of the cohort, an average of roughly 250,000 unique TCR beta nucleotide sequences per donor were sequenced, and roughly 18% of those sequences were non-productive. In an earlier analysis of roughly 600 of the donors, high-throughput TCR beta sequencing was used to judge whether each TCR beta V gene segment behaved as functional or pseudogenic. The number of donors typed differed by locus, with roughly 629-640 for A, B, C, DRB1 and DQB1, around 520 for DQA1, 600 to 610 for DPA1, and approximately 470 for DPB1. Alongside the repertoire data, information on donor age, sex, ethnicity and CMV serostatus was compiled. The study was designed to test whether signatures of past pathogen exposure could be identified by cataloging public T cell receptors. In a later analysis, previously published TCR beta repertoires from about 640 donors were re-analyzed and high-resolution HLA genotyping was added so that TCR occurrence patterns could be studied. In the later analysis, no new phenotypic data were used to find candidate immune exposures; instead, reliance was placed on TCR beta sequences and their occurrence across donors. Here is what the overall study found, with its caveats: A further reported finding was that TCR beta sequences accurately predicted the HLA-A and HLA-B alleles for most subjects in the first cohort. According to a later genetic analysis, donors in an Asian-associated ancestry cluster had fewer N-insertions in productive TCRs than the roughly 700-donor mean. In a later analysis, HLA-associated TCR beta chains showed more clonal expansion and lower generation probabilities than non-associated chains that were equally common. The 87-base-pair reads could not distinguish some IMGT-functional V segments, including TRBV6-2 and TRBV6-3, so those segments were excluded. The presence/absence analyses assumed that sequencing depth was roughly uniform across donors, and that assumption may not be true. Three of the identified cytomegalovirus-associated TCR beta chains were confirmed in vitro to be specific for cytomegalovirus antigens. A later genetic analysis associated a missense DCLRE1C variant with V-gene and J-gene trimming of TCR beta chains, and an independent cohort replicated the association. Most CMV-associated TCR beta chains appeared to be HLA-restricted in a later analysis, and the HLA associations seemed to be driven largely by CMV exposure. The study gave a list of 150 to 200 TCR beta chains associated with cytomegalovirus. When HLA alleles, especially DR and DQ, strongly co-occurred, TCR associations were difficult to assign to individual alleles. In this cohort, only TCR beta chains were sequenced, and detectable features were limited by the absence of alpha or paired-chain data. The authors suggested that the approach could potentially be extended to other disease states and immunological phenotypes. Because HLA typing was unavailable for some donors at each locus, only the typed subset was used in association tests. In a later analysis, TCR association rates were found to vary across HLA loci, with the most associated TCRs seen for DRB1 alleles and the fewest for HLA-C alleles. Linkage disequilibrium might explain the correlated functional status among segregating V segments, but an unknown experimental factor could not be excluded. A cluster of highly shared sequence variants was judged likely to be a technical artifact of the sequencing pipeline. In a later analysis, several top co-occurrence clusters were reported to appear linked to parvovirus B19, influenza, CMV and Epstein-Barr virus. Because counts were too low, about 15 rarely observed V segments, including chromosome 9 orphons, were left out of the earlier analysis of some 640 of the donors. Most TCR sequences were seen in very few donors, while some public TCRs were found in many individuals. Immune exposure information for the cohort was limited to CMV serostatus. In an earlier analysis of some 550 of the donors, most TCR beta V segments were observed in productive rearrangements about 87% or about 30% of the time, broadly matching IMGT annotations. The classifier was reported to diagnose cytomegalovirus status with high specificity and sensitivity in both the original cohort and the validation cohort. At a false discovery rate of 0.05, a later analysis linked around 15,000 TCR beta sequences to specific HLA alleles.

The cohort comprised around 690 healthy bone marrow donors. All cohort members were sampled while nominally healthy, although unrecorded immune exposures were likely present. The donor was CMV seronegative and belonged to the group of around 350 seronegative cohort members. Each donor provided a peripheral blood sample, and peripheral blood mononuclear cells were used for TCR beta sequencing. The Qiagen DNeasy Blood Extraction Kit was used to extract genomic DNA from the blood cell samples. The specimen sequenced was PBMCs. This clonotype originated in a man younger than 45 in good health and CMV-seronegative. The chain is assembled from TRBV19 and TRBJ1-1; perhaps TRBD1 is the D gene, with 6 bases matching. This receptor carries the CDR3 CANTGKGQMNTEAFF. The DNA sequence follows: TGTGCCAACACAGGAAAGGGACAAATGAACACTGAAGCTTTCTTT.